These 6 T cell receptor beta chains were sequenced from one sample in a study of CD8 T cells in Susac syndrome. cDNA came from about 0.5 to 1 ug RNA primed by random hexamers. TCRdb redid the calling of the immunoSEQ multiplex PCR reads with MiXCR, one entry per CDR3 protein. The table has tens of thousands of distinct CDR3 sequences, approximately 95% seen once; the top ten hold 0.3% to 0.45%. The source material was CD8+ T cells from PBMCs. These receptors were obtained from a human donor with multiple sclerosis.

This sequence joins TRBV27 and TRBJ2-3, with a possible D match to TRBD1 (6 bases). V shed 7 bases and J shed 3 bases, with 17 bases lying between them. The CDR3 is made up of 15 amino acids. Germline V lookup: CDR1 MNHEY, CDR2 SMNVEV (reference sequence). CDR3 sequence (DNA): TGTGCCAGCATGTCCGGGACAACCAAAACAGATACGCAGTATTTT. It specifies CASMSGTTKTDTQYF.

CDR3 amino acids: CASSPGLLNTEAFF. The CDR3 DNA is TGTGCCAGCAGCCCAGGACTCTTGAACACTGAAGCTTTCTTT. The V call is TRBV7-6, the J call TRBJ1-1; D not resolved. The CDR3 loop spans 14 amino acids. V lost 5 bases, J lost 0 bases, and 10 bases lay in between. The germline V gene encodes CDR1 SGHVS and CDR2 FNYEAQ.

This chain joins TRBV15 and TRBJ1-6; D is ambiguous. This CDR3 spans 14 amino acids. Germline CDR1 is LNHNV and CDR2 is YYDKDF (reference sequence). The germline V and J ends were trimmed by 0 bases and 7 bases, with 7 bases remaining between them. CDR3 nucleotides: TGTGCCACCAGCAGAGATTTTGAGAATTCACCCCTCCACTTT. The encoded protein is CATSRDFENSPLHF.

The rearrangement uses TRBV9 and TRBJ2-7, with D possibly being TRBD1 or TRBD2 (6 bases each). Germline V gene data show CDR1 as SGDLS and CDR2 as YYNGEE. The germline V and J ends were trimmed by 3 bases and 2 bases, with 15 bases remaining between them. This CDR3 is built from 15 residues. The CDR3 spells CASSGGGTATYEQYF. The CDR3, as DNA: TGTGCCAGCAGCGGAGGGGGGACGGCCACCTACGAGCAGTACTTC.

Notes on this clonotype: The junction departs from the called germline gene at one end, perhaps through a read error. DNA for the CDR3: TGTGCCAGCAGCCAAGATGGCCTGGTTGGGGGGATCTTT. Its translation is CASSQDGLVGGIF. The chain has TRBV3-1 and TRBJ1-1; a weak D match, TRBD1 (5 bases). The CDR3 is 13 residues long. CDR1 and CDR2 (germline): LGHDT, YNNKEL (reference sequence).

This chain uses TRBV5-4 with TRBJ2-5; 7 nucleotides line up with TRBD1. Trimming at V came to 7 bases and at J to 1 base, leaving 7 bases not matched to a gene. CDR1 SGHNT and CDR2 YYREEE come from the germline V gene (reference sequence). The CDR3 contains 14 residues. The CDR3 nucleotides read TGTGCCAGCGCGACAGGGATCATCCAAGAGACCCAGTACTTC. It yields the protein CASATGIIQETQYF.